This T cell receptor beta chain appears in the sequencing data of a study of T cell responses to AZD1222 COVID-19 vaccine. About the study: Investigators merged groups given second doses at roughly 4 or roughly 12 weeks. Study-wide points: Most donors were white British and more were female, and clonal diversity was possibly underestimated. Repertoires were collected only later (after the peak T cell response had occurred). The span of vaccine-associated CD4 TCRs extended across spike, with dominance at 160-218 and 743-854.

Germline loops: CDR1 LNHNV, CDR2 YYDKDF (reference sequence). Trimming removed 3 bases from V and 3 bases from J; junction bases left unmatched: 5. CDR3 length equals 15 residues. The method was immunoSEQ multiplex PCR; TCRdb's version includes in-frame clones alone and lacks a portion of them. The sample shows over 85,000 clones, about 88% of them seen only once. On this clone: Its antigen is not known.

The chain carries TRBV15 and TRBJ1-5, with 7 bases fitting TRBD1. This TCR was recovered from an adult in good health. Sequencing was performed on peripheral blood, taken on day 0 of AZD1222 vaccination. The CDR3 coding sequence is TGTGCCACCAGCAGGCCTGGACAGGCCAATCAGCCCCAGCATTTT. Translation: CATSRPGQANQPQHF. Combining the CDR3 with reference TRBV15 and TRBJ1-5 gives the whole variable domain DAMVIQNPRYQVTQFGKPVTLSCSQTLNHNVMYWYQQKSSQAPKLLFHYYDKDFNNEADTPDNFQSRRPNTSFCFLDIRSPGLGDTAMYLCATSRPGQANQPQHFGDGTRLSIL.